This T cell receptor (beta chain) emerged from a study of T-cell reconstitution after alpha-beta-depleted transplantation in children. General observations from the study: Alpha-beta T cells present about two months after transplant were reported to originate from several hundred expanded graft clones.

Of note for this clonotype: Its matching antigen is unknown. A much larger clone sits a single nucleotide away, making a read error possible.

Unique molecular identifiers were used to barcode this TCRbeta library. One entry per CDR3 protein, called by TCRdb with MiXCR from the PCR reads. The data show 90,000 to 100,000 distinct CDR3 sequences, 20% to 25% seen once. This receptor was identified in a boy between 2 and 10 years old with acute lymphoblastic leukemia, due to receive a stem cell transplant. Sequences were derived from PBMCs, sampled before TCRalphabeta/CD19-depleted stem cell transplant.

CDR3 sequence: CASSEKETQYF. The CDR3 DNA follows: TGTGCCAGCAGTGAAAAAGAGACCCAGTACTTC. The chain combines TRBV6-2 or TRBV6-3 with TRBJ2-5; D gene unclear. CDR1 and CDR2 from the germline V gene are MNHEY and SVGEGT. This CDR3 has 11 amino acids. Trimming shortened V by 5 bases and J by 3 bases, and 4 bases separated the two germline ends.